A selection of T cell receptor beta chains follows, all from one sample in a study of blood T cell repertoires in COVID-19. Assay: immunoSEQ multiplex PCR; the TCRdb copy retains only in-frame clones and omits some. Of 300,000 to 400,000 clones listed, about 88% are singletons. The source material was peripheral blood. The receptor set was obtained from a human donor in a cohort sampled during active COVID-19. Each CDR3 is given with its conserved first and last residue. D genes are given only for firm matches. Clone size is given for some rows only: seen once, a few or many times, or a class if the clone is expanded.

V	J	size	D	DNA	CDR3
TRBV3-1/TRBV3-2	TRBJ2-7	-	TRBD2	TGTGCCAGCAGCTGGGGTAGCGGGGGCCGGTACGAGCAGTACTTC	CASSWGSGGRYEQYF
TRBV30	TRBJ1-2	-	-	TGTGCCTGGAGAACCAACCGTGGGTTACTACCGGGGGGATATGGCTACACCTTC	CAWRTNRGLLPGGYGYTF
TRBV12-5	TRBJ2-7	-	-	TGTGCTAGTGGTTTGCGGGTCTGGGCGGGGAAAAGCTACGAGCAGTACTTC	CASGLRVWAGKSYEQYF
TRBV11-3	TRBJ2-7	-	TRBD1	TGTGCCAGCGGGACAGGGGGCGACGAGCAGTACTTC	CASGTGGDEQYF
TRBV6-5	TRBJ1-2	-	-	TGTGCCAGCAGTTACCGAGAGACAGCCTACTATGGCTACACCTTC	CASSYRETAYYGYTF
TRBV2	TRBJ2-2	-	-	TGTGCCAGCATGCCCACCCGGGGCACCGGGGAGCTGTTTTTT	CASMPTRGTGELFF
TRBV27	TRBJ2-1	-	TRBD2	TGTGCCAGCAGTTTATTGGGACTAGCGTGGGATGAGCAGTTCTTC	CASSLLGLAWDEQFF
TRBV3-1/TRBV3-2	TRBJ2-7	-	TRBD2	TGTGCCAGCGGGCCTAGCGGGAGAGGCTACGAGCAGTACTTC	CASGPSGRGYEQYF
TRBV9	TRBJ1-3	-	TRBD1	TGTGCCAGCAGCGCACAGGGGTCGGTTGGAAACACCATATATTTT	CASSAQGSVGNTIYF
TRBV7-3	TRBJ2-3	-	-	TGTGCCAGCAGCTTAGCGGGAACCACAGATACGCAGTATTTT	CASSLAGTTDTQYF
TRBV7-9	TRBJ2-7	-	TRBD2	TGTGCCAGCAGCAGTACTAGCGGGAGAACTAGATACGAGCAGTACTTC	CASSSTSGRTRYEQYF
TRBV30	TRBJ2-1	-	-	TGTGCCTGGAGTGTTCTTAGGACATACAATGAGCAGTTCTTC	CAWSVLRTYNEQFF
TRBV11-2	TRBJ1-3	-	TRBD1	TGTGCCAGCAGCTTCCAGGGGGCGGCCGGAAACACCATATATTTT	CASSFQGAAGNTIYF
TRBV11-3	TRBJ2-7	-	-	TGTGCCAGCAGCTCGTCGGGTGAGGGCGAGCAGTACTTC	CASSSSGEGEQYF
TRBV7-3	TRBJ2-1	-	-	TGTGCCAGCAGCCATACCGGGAGCAATTCCGGTGAGCAGTTCTTC	CASSHTGSNSGEQFF
TRBV7-2	TRBJ2-3	-	TRBD2	TGTGCCAGCAGCTTTTATTGGCGGGAGGCCACAGATACGCAGTATTTT	CASSFYWREATDTQYF
TRBV3-1/TRBV3-2	TRBJ1-3	-	TRBD1	TGTGCCAGCAGCCCTTCCGGGACAGATCTTTCCCCAGTATATTTT	CASSPSGTDLSPVYF
TRBV10-3	TRBJ2-3	-	-	TGTGCCATCAGTGAAAGGGGGACCACAGATACGCAGTATTTT	CAISERGTTDTQYF
TRBV21-1	TRBJ2-7	-	-	TGTGCCAGCAGCAGGGTGGGCAGGCTCAAGAAATCCTACGAGCAGTACTTC	CASSRVGRLKKSYEQYF
TRBV12-3/TRBV12-4	TRBJ1-5	-	-	TGTGCCAGCAGTTCGGGGAGCAATCAGCCCCAGCATTTT	CASSSGSNQPQHF
TRBV28	TRBJ2-3	-	-	TGTGCCACCAGAGGGGACGGGAGTTCCGATTCTAGCACAGATACGCAGTATTTT	CATRGDGSSDSSTDTQYF
TRBV14	TRBJ2-2	-	-	TGTGCCAGCAGCCAAGATCTTGGAGGTTCCGGGGAGCTGTTTTTT	CASSQDLGGSGELFF
TRBV12-3/TRBV12-4	TRBJ1-2	-	-	TGTGCCAGCAGTAGCGGCTATGGCTACACCTTC	CASSSGYGYTF
TRBV9	TRBJ2-3	-	TRBD2	TGTGCCAGCAGCGTAGAAGGACTAGCGGTACCAGATACGCAGTATTTT	CASSVEGLAVPDTQYF
TRBV5-1	TRBJ2-3	-	TRBD2	TGCGCCAGCAGCTTGGGACTAGCAAGCACAGATACGCAGTATTTT	CASSLGLASTDTQYF
TRBV24-1	TRBJ2-5	-	TRBD1	TGTGCCACCAGTAACGGACAGGGATTTCGAGAGACCCAGTACTTC	CATSNGQGFRETQYF
TRBV5-6	TRBJ2-5	-	-	TGTGCCAGCAGCATACAGGGAGGGGAGACCCAGTACTTC	CASSIQGGETQYF
TRBV7-3	TRBJ2-5	-	TRBD2	TGTGCCAGCAGCCCAGAGCGGGGCCCACAAGAGACCCAGTACTTC	CASSPERGPQETQYF
TRBV6-5	TRBJ2-7	-	-	TGTGCCAGCAGTTACAGAACAGAACAAATGAACTACGAGCAGTACTTC	CASSYRTEQMNYEQYF
TRBV18	TRBJ1-4	-	-	TGTGCCAGCTCACTCCAGCAGATTGAGGGTAATGAAAAACTGTTTTTT	CASSLQQIEGNEKLFF
TRBV28	TRBJ2-7	once	-	TGTGCCAGCAGTTTCCCAGGGCGCATCTACGAGCAGTACTTC	CASSFPGRIYEQYF
TRBV10-3	TRBJ2-1	-	-	TGTGCCACCCAAAACCTCATAGTAGCAACCTACAATGAGCAGTTCTTC	CATQNLIVATYNEQFF
TRBV20-1	TRBJ1-2	-	-	TGCAGTGCTAGGGCGGGTGAAAGCTACACCTTC	CSARAGESYTF
TRBV4-1	TRBJ2-5	-	-	TGCGCCAGCAGCCAAGTCTACCAAGAGACCCAGTACTTC	CASSQVYQETQYF
TRBV19	TRBJ1-4	-	TRBD1	TGTGTCCAGGAAGGGGACAGGGGCTTTTGGCCTAATGAAAAACTGTTTTTT	CVQEGDRGFWPNEKLFF
TRBV7-9	TRBJ1-3	-	-	TGTGCCAGCAGCCCAACCGGTGACACCATATATTTT	CASSPTGDTIYF
TRBV28	TRBJ2-3	-	-	TGTGCCAGCAGTTTACCCGGGGTGACTAGCACAGATACGCAGTATTTT	CASSLPGVTSTDTQYF